These 27 T cell receptor beta chains originate from one sample sequenced in a study of blood T cells in healthy people across ages. Next came a second PCR, run for about 6 to 12 cycles, which used a sample-barcoded 5' primer along with a J-beta primer mix. TCRdb ran MiXCR on the 5' RACE reads and lists one entry per CDR3 protein. The sample shows around 790,000 distinct CDR3 sequences, around two fifths of them seen only once. The sample consisted of blood. Every receptor here comes from a man aged 55 to 70 in good health.

The sample holds a few counts of this clonotype. The genes are TRBV7-2 and TRBJ2-3; unclear D gene. Germline CDR1 SGHTA, CDR2 FQGNSA. V was pared by 2 bases and J by 0 bases, with 9 bases between. The CDR3 totals 15 residues. CDR3 nucleotide sequence: TGTGCCAGCAGCTTACGTTGGATCAGCACAGATACGCAGTATTTT. Its translation is CASSLRWISTDTQYF.

V is TRBV27 and J is TRBJ2-1, with TRBD2 matching over 14 bases. Germline loops: CDR1 MNHEY, CDR2 SMNVEV (reference sequence). The CDR3 extends over 16 amino acids. The trim removed 4 bases at V and 6 bases at J, leaving 5 bases unmatched. DNA of the CDR3: TGTGCCAGCAGTTCCGGGACTAGCGGGGGTGTCAATGAGCAGTTCTTC. This translates into CASSSGTSGGVNEQFF.

The genes are TRBV7-2 and TRBJ2-5; tentative D call: TRBD1 (7 bases). The J call may be mistaken, given a closer DNA end match to TRBJ2-7. This CDR3 has 18 amino acids. From germline, CDR1 is SGHTA and CDR2 FQGNSA. The CDR3 sequence is CASSLGRLRDRKPYEQYF. The CDR3 coding sequence is TGTGCCAGCAGCTTAGGGCGGTTGCGGGACAGAAAACCCTACGAGCAGTACTTC.

This rearrangement joins TRBV9 to TRBJ2-1; 11 nucleotides agree with TRBD2. The V segment lost 3 bases and the J segment 10 bases; nucleotides outside the gene matches: 9. The CDR3 covers 15 residues. The germline CDR1 and CDR2 sequences are SGDLS and YYNGEE. The CDR3 sequence: CASSATSGETHEQFF. In DNA, the CDR3 is TGTGCCAGCAGCGCGACTAGCGGGGAGACCCACGAGCAGTTCTTC.

This sequence joins TRBV7-2 and TRBJ2-7, with 7 positions matching TRBD2. Germline V gives CDR1 SGHTA, CDR2 FQGNSA. J lost 7 bases, V lost 5 bases, and 8 bases had no gene match. There are 13 residues in the CDR3. The CDR3 loop reads CASSRTGGSEQYF. The CDR3, as DNA: TGTGCCAGCAGCCGCACGGGGGGAAGTGAGCAGTACTTC. Drawing the rest from reference TRBV7-2 and TRBJ2-7, the complete variable domain is GAGVSQSPSNKVTEKGKDVELRCDPISGHTALYWYRQSLGQGLEFLIYFQGNSAPDKSGLPSDRFSAERTGGSVSTLTIQRTQQEDSAVYLCASSRTGGSEQYFGPGTRLTVT.

This clonotype was seen a handful of times. V is TRBV6-5 and J is TRBJ2-1; 9 bases are shared with TRBD2. Germline-derived CDR1 and CDR2 are MNHEY and SVGAGI. The CDR3 spans 19 residues. V lost 2 bases, J lost 4 bases, and 15 bases stayed unmatched. CDR3 sequence reads: CASSYLSSGASGAYNEQFF. For the CDR3, the DNA is TGTGCCAGCAGTTACCTCTCCTCTGGGGCTAGCGGGGCGTACAATGAGCAGTTCTTC.

The chain is built from TRBV5-1 and TRBJ2-2; D is perhaps TRBD1 (6 bases). The CDR3 covers 16 residues. V shed 4 bases and J shed 0 bases, with 13 bases lying between them. Germline loops: CDR1 SGHRS, CDR2 YFSETQ. The CDR3 loop is CASSPITGPNTGELFF. As DNA, the CDR3 is TGCGCCAGCAGCCCAATCACAGGGCCGAACACCGGGGAGCTGTTTTTT.

This rearrangement joins TRBV7-2 to TRBJ2-6; D unresolved. The V gene lost 5 bases and the J gene lost 1 base, with 9 bases spanning the gap. Germline assignment: CDR1 SGHTA and CDR2 FQGNSA. The CDR3 has 15 amino acids. CDR3 bases: TGTGCCAGCAGCCTGGAACCTTCTGGGGCCAACGTCCTGACTTTC. Translated: CASSLEPSGANVLTF. Looking up the rest from reference TRBV7-2 and TRBJ2-6 gives the full variable domain: GAGVSQSPSNKVTEKGKDVELRCDPISGHTALYWYRQSLGQGLEFLIYFQGNSAPDKSGLPSDRFSAERTGGSVSTLTIQRTQQEDSAVYLCASSLEPSGANVLTFGAGSRLTVL.

This clonotype has a handful of counts. The chain has TRBV5-1 and TRBJ2-5; a weak D match, TRBD2 (6 bases). The CDR3 is made up of 16 amino acids. V was trimmed by 0 bases and J by 5 bases, leaving 17 bases between them. Germline V gene sequence: CDR1 SGHRS, CDR2 YFSETQ. This CDR3 is CASSLGTGGVLETQYF. The CDR3 DNA sequence: TGCGCCAGCAGCTTGGGGACGGGCGGGGTATTGGAGACCCAGTACTTC.

This chain joins TRBV7-2 and TRBJ2-5, with 7 bases that match TRBD2. J was trimmed by 11 bases and V by 1 base; bases with no gene match: 16. The CDR3 is 16 residues long. The germline CDR1 and CDR2 sequences are SGHTA and FQGNSA. The CDR3 coding sequence is TGTGCCAGCAGCTTAGGGTTCAGCGGGGAAATCTACGGGCAGTACTTC. This encodes CASSLGFSGEIYGQYF.

The CDR3 loop reads CASSPPRREESPLHF. The DNA for the CDR3 is TGTGCCAGCAGCCCACCGAGGAGGGAGGAATCACCCCTCCACTTT. The V gene is TRBV27, the J gene TRBJ1-6; D unresolved. There are 15 residues in the CDR3. The germline V and J ends were trimmed by 6 bases and 10 bases, with 19 bases remaining between them. Germline CDR1 MNHEY, CDR2 SMNVEV (reference sequence).

The chain uses TRBV7-2 and TRBJ2-7, with 8 nucleotides matching TRBD2. The ends lost 4 bases at V and 7 bases at J; junction bases unmatched: 12. CDR3 size: 15 residues. Germline V lookup: CDR1 SGHTA, CDR2 FQGNSA. The CDR3 loop is CASSSGGTVSEEQYF. The CDR3 DNA reads as TGTGCCAGCAGCTCGGGGGGGACGGTTTCGGAAGAGCAGTACTTC.

The chain employs TRBV18 and TRBJ2-5; possibly TRBD1 or TRBD2 for D (5 bases each). V lost 6 bases, J lost 3 bases, and 17 bases lay in between. The CDR3 runs 15 residues. Germline CDR1 is KGHSH and CDR2 is LQKENI. The CDR3 region has the DNA TGTGCCAGCTCTCGGAGTAGGGGAGTTGAAGAGACCCAGTACTTC. Protein product: CASSRSRGVEETQYF. The entire variable domain, with the rest obtained from reference TRBV18 and TRBJ2-5, is as follows: NAGVMQNPRHLVRRRGQEARLRCSPMKGHSHVYWYRQLPEEGLKFMVYLQKENIIDESGMPKERFSAEFPKEGPSILRIQQVVRGDSAAYFCASSRSRGVEETQYFGPGTRLLVL.

The chain has TRBV20-1 and TRBJ1-1; TRBD1 matches at 8 bases. After removal of 1 base from V and 6 bases from J, the junction contained 16 bases not matched to a gene. The CDR3 totals 17 residues. Germline values: CDR1 DFQATT, CDR2 SNEGSKA (reference sequence). The CDR3 loop reads CSARGHRGISIVPEAFF. CDR3 DNA sequence: TGCAGTGCTAGAGGTCACAGGGGGATTTCGATTGTGCCTGAAGCTTTCTTT.

This clonotype came up many times. The V call is TRBV20-1, the J call TRBJ1-5; D gene unclear. Germline V CDR1 and CDR2: DFQATT, SNEGSKA (reference sequence). V lost 5 bases and J 4 bases, leaving 18 bases between the germline ends. The CDR3 loop spans 15 amino acids. CDR3 sequence: CSALPEGWVNQPQHF. CDR3 sequence (DNA): TGCAGTGCTCTCCCCGAGGGTTGGGTTAATCAGCCCCAGCATTTT.

The gene calls are TRBV5-1 and TRBJ2-7, with D maybe TRBD1 (6 bases). The CDR3 sequence is 15 residues long. Germline V lookup: CDR1 SGHRS, CDR2 YFSETQ. Trimming shortened V by 4 bases and J by 4 bases, and 18 bases separated the two germline ends. CDR3 residues: CASSPLKGVIYEQYF. As DNA, the CDR3 is TGCGCCAGCAGCCCCTTAAAGGGGGTAATTTACGAGCAGTACTTC. The full variable domain, with the rest looked up from reference TRBV5-1 and TRBJ2-7, is KAGVTQTPRYLIKTRGQQVTLSCSPISGHRSVSWYQQTPGQGLQFLFEYFSETQRNKGNFPGRFSGRQFSNSRSEMNVSTLELGDSALYLCASSPLKGVIYEQYFGPGTRLTVT.

The V call is TRBV29-1, the J call TRBJ1-4, with a tentative D call TRBD1 (5 bases). Germline assignment: CDR1 SQVTM and CDR2 ANQGSEA. Trimming took off 0 bases at V and 2 bases at J, with 16 bases between the two ends. This CDR3 has 17 amino acids. Here the CDR3 DNA reads TGCAGCGTTGAAGACGGACAAACCTATGGCACTAATGAAAAACTGTTTTTT. This translates into CSVEDGQTYGTNEKLFF.

This clonotype turned up a few times. This rearrangement joins TRBV7-2 to TRBJ2-3, with D possibly called TRBD1 or TRBD2 (5 bases each). CDR3 length equals 15 residues. V was shortened by 1 base and J by 6 bases, with 14 bases between the two germline ends. Germline CDR1 is SGHTA and CDR2 is FQGNSA. The CDR3 DNA sequence: TGTGCCAGCAGCTTAGAAACGGGACCGAGGGATACGCAGTATTTT. This codes for CASSLETGPRDTQYF.

A remark on this clonotype: A read error may explain this, as a much larger clone is one base away. The chain links TRBV11-2 to TRBJ2-1; D unresolved. CDR1 is SGHAT and CDR2 is FQNNGV in the germline V gene. The CDR3 totals 12 residues. The germline V and J ends were trimmed by 3 bases and 5 bases, with 5 bases remaining between them. The CDR3 loop reads CASSFGHNEQFF. The CDR3, as DNA: TGTGCCAGCAGCTTCGGTCACAATGAGCAGTTCTTC.

The chain is built from TRBV7-2 and TRBJ1-2, with D perhaps TRBD1 (5 bases). CDR1 and CDR2 (germline): SGHTA, FQGNSA. The V gene lost 6 bases and the J gene lost 1 base, with 15 bases spanning the gap. This CDR3 contains 15 residues. The CDR3 loop reads CASRPPGLINYGYTF. Here the CDR3 DNA reads TGTGCCAGCAGACCCCCGGGACTGATTAACTATGGCTACACCTTC. The whole variable domain, filled in from reference TRBV7-2 and TRBJ1-2, reads GAGVSQSPSNKVTEKGKDVELRCDPISGHTALYWYRQSLGQGLEFLIYFQGNSAPDKSGLPSDRFSAERTGGSVSTLTIQRTQQEDSAVYLCASRPPGLINYGYTFGSGTRLTVV.

The chain is built from TRBV2 and TRBJ2-7; no clear D gene. Trimming removed 6 bases at V and 0 bases at J, with 18 bases between. There are 16 residues in the CDR3. Germline values: CDR1 SNHLY, CDR2 FYNNEI. The CDR3 DNA reads TGTGCCAGCAGCGAACCCATACAGTGGACCTCCTACGAGCAGTACTTC. Translated: CASSEPIQWTSYEQYF. The full variable domain, completed using reference TRBV2 and TRBJ2-7, is EPEVTQTPSHQVTQMGQEVILRCVPISNHLYFYWYRQILGQKVEFLVSFYNNEISEKSEIFDDQFSVERPDGSNFTLKIRSTKLEDSAMYFCASSEPIQWTSYEQYFGPGTRLTVT.

In the case of this clonotype: Since a much larger clone is just one base distant, this may be a read error. The chain recombines TRBV10-2 with TRBJ2-1; D might be TRBD1 or TRBD2, each matching 5 bases. CDR1 and CDR2 (germline): WSHSY, SAAADI. V dropped 4 bases and J dropped 13 bases, with 20 bases sitting between them. The CDR3 spans 14 residues. CDR3 DNA: TGCGCCAGCAGTGGGGACGGTTCCACTATGACCCAGTTCTTC. Protein sequence: CASSGDGSTMTQFF.

This clonotype has a handful of counts. The chain couples TRBV6-5 to TRBJ2-5, with TRBD2 identical over 10 bases. Germline V CDR1 and CDR2: MNHEY, SVGAGI. Germline trimming cut 9 bases from V and 5 bases from J; bases unmatched to any gene: 9. The CDR3 sequence is 14 residues long. CDR3 residues: CASRTSGVLETQYF. In DNA, the CDR3 is TGTGCCAGTCGAACTAGCGGGGTTCTTGAGACCCAGTACTTC.

The CDR3: CSAAGTLKVGNQPQHF. The CDR3 DNA reads TGCAGTGCTGCCGGGACACTGAAAGTTGGCAATCAGCCCCAGCATTTT. The gene calls are TRBV20-1 and TRBJ1-5, with D tentatively TRBD1 (6 bases). The CDR3 contains 16 residues. From germline, CDR1 is DFQATT and CDR2 SNEGSKA (reference sequence). Trimming stripped 5 bases from V and 2 bases from J, with 19 bases between.

V gene TRBV6-6 combines with J gene TRBJ1-4; possibly TRBD1 for D (5 bases). Trimming took 8 bases from V and 4 from J, leaving 14 bases between them. Germline CDR1 is MNHNY and CDR2 is SVGAGI (reference sequence). The CDR3 length is 14 residues. CDR3 sequence reads: CASRQGEINEKLFF. The CDR3 nucleotides read TGTGCCAGCCGTCAGGGAGAAATTAATGAAAAACTGTTTTTT.

This clonotype was seen more than once but under ten times. The V and J genes are TRBV15 and TRBJ2-7, with D tentatively TRBD1 (6 bases). V was pared by 0 bases and J by 4 bases, with 10 bases between. CDR3 length equals 14 residues. CDR1 LNHNV and CDR2 YYDKDF come from the germline V gene (reference sequence). The CDR3 region is CATSRDRGQYEQYF. The CDR3 nucleotides are TGTGCCACCAGCAGAGACCGCGGACAGTACGAGCAGTACTTC. The entire variable domain, with the rest obtained from reference TRBV15 and TRBJ2-7, is as follows: DAMVIQNPRYQVTQFGKPVTLSCSQTLNHNVMYWYQQKSSQAPKLLFHYYDKDFNNEADTPDNFQSRRPNTSFCFLDIRSPGLGDTAMYLCATSRDRGQYEQYFGPGTRLTVT.

V gene TRBV9 combines with J gene TRBJ1-5; tentative D call: TRBD1 (6 bases). The ends were cut back, 0 bases at V and 7 bases at J, with 14 bases in the middle. From germline, CDR1 is SGDLS and CDR2 YYNGEE. CDR3 size: 15 residues. The CDR3: CASSVEGGQGQPQHF. CDR3 bases: TGTGCCAGCAGCGTAGAAGGGGGGCAGGGACAGCCCCAGCATTTT.